These 29 T cell receptor beta chains originate from one sample sequenced in a study of blood T cell repertoires in COVID-19. The method was immunoSEQ multiplex PCR; TCRdb's version includes in-frame clones alone and lacks a portion of them. The sample consists of about 270,000 clones, 86% of them appearing once. What was sequenced was peripheral blood. The receptors shown here come from a man between 35 and 55 years old with active or convalescent COVID-19.

This clone was seen once. J is TRBJ1-5 and V is TRBV10-2; D ambiguous. V was shortened by 2 bases and J by 9 bases, with 8 bases between the two germline ends. Germline V lookup: CDR1 WSHSY, CDR2 SAAADI. The CDR3 contains 12 residues. The CDR3 region has the DNA TGCGCCAGCAGTGAGCCAAATAGGCCCCAGCATTTT. Translating gives CASSEPNRPQHF.

The V and J genes are TRBV7-8 and TRBJ2-1; a weak D match, TRBD2 (5 bases). V lost 4 bases, J lost 1 base, and 11 bases lay in between. Per the germline V gene, CDR1 is SGHVS and CDR2 is FQNEAQ. This CDR3 spans 15 amino acids. CDR3 in DNA: TGTGCCAGCAGCTGGGCAGCGGTGTCCTACAATGAGCAGTTCTTC. This gives the protein CASSWAAVSYNEQFF.

Written as DNA, the CDR3 is TGTGCCAGCAGTTTATCGGGGTCAACTAATGAAAAACTGTTTTTT. It is translated as CASSLSGSTNEKLFF. The V and J genes are TRBV28 and TRBJ1-4, with D hard to call. The CDR3 is made up of 15 amino acids. V was cut by 1 base and J by 0 bases, with 6 bases left in between. The germline V gene has CDR1 MDHEN and CDR2 SYDVKM.

This chain links TRBV9 with TRBJ2-2; 8 bases align to TRBD1. The germline V gene has CDR1 SGDLS and CDR2 YYNGEE. The CDR3 loop spans 15 amino acids. J gave up 1 base and V 4 bases, and 3 bases lay outside the gene matches. The CDR3 nucleotides are TGTGCCAGCAGCACGACAGGGGTGAACACCGGGGAGCTGTTTTTT. Translation: CASSTTGVNTGELFF.

This chain joins TRBV5-1 and TRBJ2-1; 8 nucleotides match TRBD1. The CDR3 totals 15 residues. From germline, CDR1 is SGHRS and CDR2 YFSETQ. V was pared by 4 bases and J by 11 bases, with 14 bases of the junction left unmatched. For the CDR3, the DNA is TGCGCCAGCAGCACATCCGGGACAGGCAACTATAAGCAGTTCTTC. Its translation is CASSTSGTGNYKQFF. The variable domain in full, completed from reference TRBV5-1 and TRBJ2-1, reads KAGVTQTPRYLIKTRGQQVTLSCSPISGHRSVSWYQQTPGQGLQFLFEYFSETQRNKGNFPGRFSGRQFSNSRSEMNVSTLELGDSALYLCASSTSGTGNYKQFFGPGTRLTVL.

The chain uses TRBV5-1 and TRBJ1-1, with D possibly TRBD1 on 5 matching bases. The V and J ends lost 5 bases and 4 bases respectively, with 21 bases between them. From germline, CDR1 is SGHRS and CDR2 YFSETQ. The length of the CDR3 is 16 residues. The CDR3 reads CASRDSPSNLGTEAFF. The CDR3 region has the DNA TGCGCCAGCAGAGACAGCCCCTCTAACTTGGGCACTGAAGCTTTCTTT.

The gene calls are TRBV18 and TRBJ1-6; a weak D match, TRBD1 (6 bases). The V and J ends lost 2 bases and 4 bases respectively, with 9 bases between them. From germline, CDR1 is KGHSH and CDR2 LQKENI. The CDR3 runs 15 residues. The DNA for the CDR3 is TGTGCCAGCTCACCAAGGGGGGGGTATAATTCACCCCTCCACTTT. This sequence encodes CASSPRGGYNSPLHF. The variable domain in full, with the rest retrieved from reference TRBV18 and TRBJ1-6, is NAGVMQNPRHLVRRRGQEARLRCSPMKGHSHVYWYRQLPEEGLKFMVYLQKENIIDESGMPKERFSAEFPKEGPSILRIQQVVRGDSAAYFCASSPRGGYNSPLHFGNGTRLTVT.

The J gene is TRBJ2-5, the V gene TRBV4-1; TRBD1 agrees at 9 bases. After removal of 6 bases from V and 2 bases from J, the junction contained 13 bases not matched to a gene. The CDR3 spans 17 residues. Germline V gene lookup returns CDR1 MGHRA and CDR2 YSYEKL. The DNA for the CDR3 is TGCGCCAGCAGTCTTCAATTCTCCGGGACAGGGCAAGAGACCCAGTACTTC. Its translation is CASSLQFSGTGQETQYF.

This clone has only a few counts. This sequence joins TRBV6-1 and TRBJ1-2; TRBD1 aligns across 11 bases. Germline V lookup: CDR1 MNHNS, CDR2 SASEGT. This CDR3 is 14 amino acids long. J lost 8 bases, V lost 3 bases, and 5 bases had no gene match. CDR3 DNA: TGTGCCAGCAGTGACGGACAGGGGGCGGGCGGCTACACCTTC. It specifies CASSDGQGAGGYTF.

The chain carries TRBV5-4 and TRBJ2-5, with D possibly TRBD1 on 6 matching bases. Trimming pared 0 bases from V and 5 bases from J, leaving 14 bases between. Per germline, CDR1 SGHNT and CDR2 YYREEE (reference sequence). The CDR3 has 15 amino acids. CDR3 sequence (DNA): TGTGCCAGCAGCTTGGCAACAGGGACGGGGGAGACCCAGTACTTC. Translation: CASSLATGTGETQYF.

V is TRBV7-2 and J is TRBJ1-5; weak D call: TRBD1 (6 bases). Germline CDR1 SGHTA, CDR2 FQGNSA. V lost 5 bases and J 7 bases, leaving 18 bases between the germline ends. CDR3 length equals 15 residues. Written as DNA, the CDR3 is TGTGCCAGCAGCCCCCCTACAGGGCCGGCGCAGCCCCAGCATTTT. It encodes CASSPPTGPAQPQHF.

The chain employs TRBV19 and TRBJ2-2; 7 bases are shared with TRBD1. V dropped 4 bases and J dropped 3; count of bases not matched to a gene: 8. The germline V gene has CDR1 LNHDA and CDR2 SQIVND (reference sequence). This CDR3 is 16 amino acids long. The CDR3 region is CASSTQGSSHTGELFF. The DNA of the CDR3 is TGTGCCAGTAGTACACAGGGGTCGAGTCACACCGGGGAGCTGTTTTTT. The variable domain in full, with the rest retrieved from reference TRBV19 and TRBJ2-2, is DGGITQSPKYLFRKEGQNVTLSCEQNLNHDAMYWYRQDPGQGLRLIYYSQIVNDFQKGDIAEGYSVSREKKESFPLTVTSAQKNPTAFYLCASSTQGSSHTGELFFGEGSRLTVL.

The chain recombines TRBV20-1 with TRBJ2-1, with 7 bases matching TRBD2. Per germline, CDR1 DFQATT and CDR2 SNEGSKA (reference sequence). CDR3 length: 11 residues. The CDR3 region has the DNA TGCCGCGTGGCTAGCGGCCATGAGCAGTTCTTC. Its translation: CRVASGHEQFF.

This rearrangement joins TRBV3-1 (or the pseudogene TRBV3-2) to TRBJ2-2; 9 bases match TRBD1. Trimming removed 1 base from V and 8 bases from J; junction bases left unmatched: 5. The CDR3 extends over 15 amino acids. Germline V gene sequence: CDR1 LGHDT, CDR2 YNNKEL (reference sequence). The CDR3 DNA reads TGTGCCAGCAGCCAAGTTATACAGGGGGCTGGGGAGCTGTTTTTT. Amino acid sequence: CASSQVIQGAGELFF.

Concerning this clone itself: Other DNA sequences of this sample code for an identical CDR3. The chain joins TRBV5-1 to TRBJ2-7; D gene ambiguous. Between the trimmed V and J ends, which lost 1 base and 0 bases, there was a span of 11 bases. In germline, CDR1 is SGHRS, CDR2 YFSETQ. The CDR3 is 15 amino acids. CDR3 sequence (DNA): TGCGCCAGCAGCTTGTTATCAGGAAGCTCCTACGAGCAGTACTTC. Translating gives CASSLLSGSSYEQYF.

The V gene is TRBV7-8, the J gene TRBJ2-5, with D uncertain. The CDR3 consists of 13 residues. Germline CDR1 and CDR2: SGHVS and FQNEAQ. The V end lost 1 base, the J end lost 5 bases, and 8 bases lay between the germline ends. The chain's CDR3 is CASSLGAGETQYF. CDR3 DNA sequence: TGTGCCAGCAGCTTAGGGGCTGGGGAGACCCAGTACTTC.

The DNA of the CDR3 is TGTGCCAGCCGAATGGGACAGGACACAGATACGCAGTATTTT. Residues: CASRMGQDTDTQYF. V gene TRBV28 combines with J gene TRBJ2-3, with 8 bases that match TRBD1. Trimming removed 8 bases from V and 2 bases from J; junction bases left unmatched: 6. The CDR3 has 14 residues. The V gene's germline CDR1 is MDHEN and CDR2 SYDVKM.

The V gene is TRBV25-1, the J gene TRBJ1-2; the D is unclear. The CDR3 is made up of 13 amino acids. The germline V gene encodes CDR1 MGHDK and CDR2 SYGVNS. Trimming pared 6 bases from V and 4 bases from J, leaving 12 bases between. The CDR3: CASSTGAPYGYTF. The CDR3 DNA sequence: TGTGCCAGCAGCACCGGAGCGCCCTATGGCTACACCTTC.

Only a few counts were recorded for this clone. The chain couples TRBV3-1 (or the pseudogene TRBV3-2) to TRBJ2-2, with TRBD1 identical over 10 bases. The CDR3 totals 17 residues. The trim removed 3 bases at V and 0 bases at J, leaving 4 bases unmatched. Germline V gives CDR1 LGHDT, CDR2 YNNKEL (reference sequence). The CDR3 bases are TGTGCCAGCAGCCACCGGGGGACAGGGGCGAACACCGGGGAGCTGTTTTTT. As protein: CASSHRGTGANTGELFF.

This chain uses TRBV5-4 with TRBJ1-6; D unclear. The V end lost 0 bases, the J end lost 5 bases, and 12 bases lay between the germline ends. CDR1 SGHNT and CDR2 YYREEE come from the germline V gene (reference sequence). CDR3 size: 16 residues. CDR3: CASSLATTWHNSPLHF. The CDR3 DNA is TGTGCCAGCAGCTTGGCCACGACATGGCATAATTCACCCCTCCACTTT. Full variable domain (rest looked up from reference TRBV5-4 and TRBJ1-6): ETGVTQSPTHLIKTRGQQVTLRCSSQSGHNTVSWYQQALGQGPQFIFQYYREEENGRGNFPPRFSGLQFPNYSSELNVNALELDDSALYLCASSLATTWHNSPLHFGNGTRLTVT.

Only a few counts were recorded for this clone. CDR3 protein: CASTPSLLAGVYEQYF. The CDR3 DNA reads as TGCGCCAGCACCCCCTCCCTGCTGGCGGGGGTCTACGAGCAGTACTTC. The rearrangement uses TRBV5-1 and TRBJ2-7, with 7 bases that match TRBD2. J gave up 3 bases and V 6 bases, and 15 bases lay outside the gene matches. Germline-derived CDR1 and CDR2 are SGHRS and YFSETQ. The CDR3 is 16 amino acids.

This clone was found once. The genes are TRBV27 and TRBJ1-5; tentatively, D is TRBD1 (5 bases). The CDR3 runs to 15 residues. V was pared by 4 bases and J by 0 bases, with 10 bases between. Germline CDR1 is MNHEY and CDR2 is SMNVEV (reference sequence). In DNA, the CDR3 is TGTGCCAGCAGTTCCGGACATAATAGCAATCAGCCCCAGCATTTT. Residues: CASSSGHNSNQPQHF.

This chain joins TRBV12-5 and TRBJ2-7, with 9 bases that match TRBD1. CDR1 is LGHNT and CDR2 is FRNRAP in the germline V gene. The CDR3 runs to 13 residues. V lost 6 bases, J lost 7 bases, and 7 bases stayed unmatched. The CDR3 DNA sequence: TGTGCTAGTGGCCCCGGGACAGGGCGAGAGCAGTACTTC. Protein: CASGPGTGREQYF.

Written as DNA, the CDR3 is TGTGCCAGCAGTTTATACGACAGGGGAACTGAAGCTTTCTTT. It translates to CASSLYDRGTEAFF. V and J are TRBV27 and TRBJ1-1, with TRBD1 matching over 8 bases. The CDR3 totals 14 residues. CDR1 and CDR2 from the germline V gene are MNHEY and SMNVEV (reference sequence). V lost 1 base and J lost 5; bases outside the gene matches: 3.

CDR3 sequence: CAWFSGTGVSPLHF. In DNA, the CDR3 is TGTGCCTGGTTTTCCGGGACAGGGGTTTCACCCCTCCACTTT. This chain links TRBV30 with TRBJ1-6; 10 bases align to TRBD1. CDR1 and CDR2 from the germline V gene are GTSNPN and SVGIG (reference sequence). Trimming removed 5 bases from V and 9 bases from J; junction bases left unmatched: 7. There are 14 residues in the CDR3.

In nucleotides, the CDR3 is TGTGCCAGCAGCACATATAGCGGGGGAAACACAGATACGCAGTATTTT. It encodes CASSTYSGGNTDTQYF. J is TRBJ2-3 and V is TRBV5-4; 9 nucleotides agree with TRBD2. The CDR3 sequence is 16 residues long. Unmatched junction bases numbered 8, after V lost 4 bases and J lost 2 bases. CDR1 SGHNT and CDR2 YYREEE come from the germline V gene (reference sequence).

V and J are TRBV7-2 and TRBJ2-7; TRBD2 matches 7 bases. J gave up 0 bases and V 4 bases, and 6 bases lay outside the gene matches. The CDR3 has 15 amino acids. Germline CDR1 and CDR2: SGHTA and FQGNSA. DNA of the CDR3: TGTGCCAGCAGCTGGAGAGCGGGAAGCTCCTACGAGCAGTACTTC. As protein: CASSWRAGSSYEQYF.

The rearrangement uses TRBV29-1 and TRBJ1-2; no clear D. CDR1 is SQVTM and CDR2 is ANQGSEA in the germline V gene. There are 12 residues in the CDR3. Trimming shortened V by 4 bases and J by 4 bases, and 10 bases separated the two germline ends. In nucleotides, the CDR3 is TGCAGCGTTGGCCTGGCAGGCTATGGCTACACCTTC. Encoded protein: CSVGLAGYGYTF. The full variable domain, completed using reference TRBV29-1 and TRBJ1-2, is SAVISQKPSRDICQRGTSLTIQCQVDSQVTMMFWYRQQPGQSLTLIATANQGSEATYESGFVIDKFPISRPNLTFSTLTVSNMSPEDSSIYLCSVGLAGYGYTFGSGTRLTVV.

This sequence joins TRBV7-2 and TRBJ2-3; 8 bases are a match to TRBD2. The CDR3 loop spans 17 amino acids. After removal of 5 bases from V and 7 bases from J, the junction contained 17 bases not matched to a gene. Germline-derived CDR1 and CDR2 are SGHTA and FQGNSA. The CDR3 spells CASSPRMRSGAWYTQYF. As DNA, the CDR3 is TGTGCCAGCAGCCCACGGATGCGTAGCGGGGCTTGGTATACGCAGTATTTT.